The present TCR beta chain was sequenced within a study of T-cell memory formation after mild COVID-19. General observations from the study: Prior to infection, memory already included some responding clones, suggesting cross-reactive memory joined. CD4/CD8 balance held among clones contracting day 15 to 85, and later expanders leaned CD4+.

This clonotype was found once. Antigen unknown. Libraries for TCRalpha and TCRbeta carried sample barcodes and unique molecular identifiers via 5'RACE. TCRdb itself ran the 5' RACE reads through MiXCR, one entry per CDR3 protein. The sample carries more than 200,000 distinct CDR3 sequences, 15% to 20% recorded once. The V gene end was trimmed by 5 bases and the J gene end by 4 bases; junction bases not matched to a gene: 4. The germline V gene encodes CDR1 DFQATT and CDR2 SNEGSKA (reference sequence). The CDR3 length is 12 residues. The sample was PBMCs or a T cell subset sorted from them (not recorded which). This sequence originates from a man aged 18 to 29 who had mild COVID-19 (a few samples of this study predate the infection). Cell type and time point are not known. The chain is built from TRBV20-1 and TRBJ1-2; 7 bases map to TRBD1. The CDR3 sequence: CSAADRVYGYTF. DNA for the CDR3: TGCAGTGCTGCCGACAGGGTCTATGGCTACACCTTC.